The 5 T cell receptor beta chains reported below all come from one sample, sequenced in a study of blood T cell repertoires in COVID-19. Some clones are missing from TCRdb's copy, which holds only in-frame ones; the method was immunoSEQ multiplex PCR. The sample records around 130,000 clones, over 80% being singletons. What was sequenced was peripheral blood. These TCRs come from a man aged 40-49 years with active or convalescent COVID-19.

V usage is TRBV5-4 and J usage is TRBJ1-5; 8 bases are shared with TRBD1. Germline values: CDR1 SGHNT, CDR2 YYREEE (reference sequence). CDR3 length: 16 amino acids. The trim removed 2 bases at V and 3 bases at J, leaving 7 bases unmatched. The CDR3 sequence: CASSLLTGGDNQPQHF. The CDR3 nucleotides read TGTGCCAGCAGCTTACTAACAGGGGGGGACAATCAGCCCCAGCATTTT.

The CDR3 nucleotides are TGTGCCAGCAGCCAAGGTCAGGTAGGGGTTATGAACACTGAAGCTTTCTTT. This codes for CASSQGQVGVMNTEAFF. The V gene is TRBV3-1 (or the pseudogene TRBV3-2), the J gene TRBJ1-1; a weak D match, TRBD1 (5 bases). The CDR3 runs to 17 residues. The V end was cut by 1 base, the J end by 0 bases, with 15 bases between. Germline V gene lookup returns CDR1 LGHDT and CDR2 YNNKEL (reference sequence).

This chain joins TRBV27 and TRBJ2-5; 8 nucleotides agree with TRBD1. Germline V gene lookup returns CDR1 MNHEY and CDR2 SMNVEV (reference sequence). This CDR3 spans 12 amino acids. The junction had 12 bases not matched to a gene; V was cut back by 7 bases and J by 14 bases. The CDR3 DNA reads TGTGCCAGCAACTTTGCCCGGGACAGGATCTACTTC. Its protein is CASNFARDRIYF.

The rearrangement uses TRBV7-2 and TRBJ2-2, with TRBD2 matching 14 bases. V gave up 6 bases and J gave up 1 base; unmatched junction bases: 4. Germline assignment: CDR1 SGHTA and CDR2 FQGNSA. This CDR3 contains 17 residues. In DNA form, the CDR3 reads TGTGCCAGCAGTCAAGGACTAGCGGGGGGGAACACCGGGGAGCTGTTTTTT. It is translated as CASSQGLAGGNTGELFF. Variable domain in full (rest from reference TRBV7-2 and TRBJ2-2): GAGVSQSPSNKVTEKGKDVELRCDPISGHTALYWYRQSLGQGLEFLIYFQGNSAPDKSGLPSDRFSAERTGGSVSTLTIQRTQQEDSAVYLCASSQGLAGGNTGELFFGEGSRLTVL.

This clone was recorded only once. The CDR3 loop is CASSEATSPGANVLTF. The CDR3 coding sequence is TGTGCCAGCAGTGAAGCGACTAGCCCTGGGGCCAACGTCCTGACTTTC. The rearrangement links TRBV2 to TRBJ2-6; 7 bases match TRBD2. Germline V gene lookup returns CDR1 SNHLY and CDR2 FYNNEI. Trimming removed 0 bases from V and 2 bases from J; junction bases left unmatched: 1. The CDR3 is 16 residues long. Combining the CDR3 with reference TRBV2 and TRBJ2-6 gives the whole variable domain EPEVTQTPSHQVTQMGQEVILRCVPISNHLYFYWYRQILGQKVEFLVSFYNNEISEKSEIFDDQFSVERPDGSNFTLKIRSTKLEDSAMYFCASSEATSPGANVLTFGAGSRLTVL.